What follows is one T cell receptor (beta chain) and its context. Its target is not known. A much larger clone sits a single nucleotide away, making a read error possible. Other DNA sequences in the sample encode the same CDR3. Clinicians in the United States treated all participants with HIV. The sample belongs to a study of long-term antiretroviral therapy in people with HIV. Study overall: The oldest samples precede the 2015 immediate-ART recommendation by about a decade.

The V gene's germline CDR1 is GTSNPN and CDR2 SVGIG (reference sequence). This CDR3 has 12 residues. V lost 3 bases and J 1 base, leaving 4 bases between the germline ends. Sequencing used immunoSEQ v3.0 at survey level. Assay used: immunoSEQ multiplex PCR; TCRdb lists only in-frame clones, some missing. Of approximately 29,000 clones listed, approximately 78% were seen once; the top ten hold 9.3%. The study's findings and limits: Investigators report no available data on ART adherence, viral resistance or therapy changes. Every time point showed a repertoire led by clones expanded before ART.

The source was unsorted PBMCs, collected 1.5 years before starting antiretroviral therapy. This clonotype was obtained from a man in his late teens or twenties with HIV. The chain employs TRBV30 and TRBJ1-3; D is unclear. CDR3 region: CAWRGSGNTIYF. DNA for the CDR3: TGTGCCTGGAGGGGTTCTGGAAACACCATATATTTT.